The rows below give T cell receptor beta chains drawn from one sample of a study of beta chain features in type 1 diabetes. Data came from immunoSEQ multiplex PCR; TCRdb stores just in-frame clones and leaves some out. This table has 200,000 to 250,000 clones, roughly 17% appearing once. Sample: naive CD4+ T cells from blood. The receptors here all came from a man between 25 and 39 years old with type 1 diabetes. Each CDR3 is given with its conserved first and last residue. The order of the fields is V gene, clone size, D gene, J gene, CDR3 DNA, CDR3 protein. D genes are given only for firm matches. Rows may omit the clone size; those that give it use once, few, many or a size class.

v_gene: TRBV10-3
abundance: few
d_gene: -
j_gene: TRBJ2-1
CDR3nt: TGTGCCATCGGCGCGGTGGACAATGAGCAGTTCTTC
CDR3aa: CAIGAVDNEQFF

v_gene: TRBV7-2
abundance: -
d_gene: -
j_gene: TRBJ1-3
CDR3nt: TGTGCCAGCAGCCGTGAAAACACCATATATTTT
CDR3aa: CASSRENTIYF

v_gene: TRBV14
abundance: few
d_gene: -
j_gene: TRBJ1-2
CDR3nt: TGTGCCAGCAGCCAAGCACAGAATTTCAGAGGCTACACCTTC
CDR3aa: CASSQAQNFRGYTF

v_gene: TRBV15
abundance: -
d_gene: TRBD2
j_gene: TRBJ2-7
CDR3nt: TGTGCCACCAGCCGCAGGACTAGCGGGGCCCCATCCGAGCAGTACTTC
CDR3aa: CATSRRTSGAPSEQYF

v_gene: TRBV29-1
abundance: -
d_gene: -
j_gene: TRBJ2-7
CDR3nt: TGCAGCGTCGACCCCAGGGGTAGGAACGAGCAGTACTTC
CDR3aa: CSVDPRGRNEQYF

v_gene: TRBV5-4
abundance: few
d_gene: -
j_gene: TRBJ1-1
CDR3nt: TGTGCCAGCAGCTCGATGTCAGGGCCCACTGAAGCTTTCTTT
CDR3aa: CASSSMSGPTEAFF

v_gene: TRBV7-2
abundance: -
d_gene: -
j_gene: TRBJ2-7
CDR3nt: TGTGCCAGCAGCTTTCCTCCCGGAGGGCGGGGCCCCTACGAGCAGTACTTC
CDR3aa: CASSFPPGGRGPYEQYF

v_gene: TRBV29-1
abundance: few
d_gene: -
j_gene: TRBJ1-1
CDR3nt: TGCAGCGTGGGGCGTACGACCGGGAACACTGAAGCTTTCTTT
CDR3aa: CSVGRTTGNTEAFF

v_gene: TRBV11-2
abundance: few
d_gene: -
j_gene: TRBJ2-1
CDR3nt: TGTGCCAGCAGCTTAGACCGCCGGGAGCAGTTCTTC
CDR3aa: CASSLDRREQFF

v_gene: TRBV29-1
abundance: -
d_gene: -
j_gene: TRBJ1-1
CDR3nt: TGCAGCAGCTTCGGCACTGAAGCTTTCTTT
CDR3aa: CSSFGTEAFF

v_gene: TRBV2
abundance: once
d_gene: -
j_gene: TRBJ2-7
CDR3nt: TGTGCCAGCAGTTGGGAGACCTACGAGCAGTACTTC
CDR3aa: CASSWETYEQYF

v_gene: TRBV18
abundance: -
d_gene: -
j_gene: TRBJ2-7
CDR3nt: TGTGCCAGCTCGAGAAGGTACGAGCAGTACTTC
CDR3aa: CASSRRYEQYF

v_gene: TRBV7-9
abundance: few
d_gene: -
j_gene: TRBJ2-3
CDR3nt: TGTGCCAGCAGCTCCAGTGTCAATACGCAGTATTTT
CDR3aa: CASSSSVNTQYF

v_gene: TRBV7-9
abundance: few
d_gene: TRBD2
j_gene: TRBJ2-5
CDR3nt: TGTGCCAGCAGCTTAGGAGGACTAGCGGAAGAGACCCAGTACTTC
CDR3aa: CASSLGGLAEETQYF

v_gene: TRBV7-2
abundance: few
d_gene: TRBD2
j_gene: TRBJ2-7
CDR3nt: TGTGCCAGCAGCTTAAGCGGGAGGGCCGGCGAGCAGTACTTC
CDR3aa: CASSLSGRAGEQYF

v_gene: TRBV9
abundance: few
d_gene: -
j_gene: TRBJ2-7
CDR3nt: TGTGCCAGCAGCGTAGGTAGGGACGGGAGCTACGAGCAGTACTTC
CDR3aa: CASSVGRDGSYEQYF

v_gene: TRBV29-1
abundance: few
d_gene: -
j_gene: TRBJ1-1
CDR3nt: TGCAGCGTCAAAAACACGGATTTCATGAACACTGAAGCTTTCTTT
CDR3aa: CSVKNTDFMNTEAFF

v_gene: TRBV7-2
abundance: few
d_gene: TRBD1
j_gene: TRBJ1-2
CDR3nt: TGTGCCAGCAGCTCCACCGGGACAGATGGCTACACCTTC
CDR3aa: CASSSTGTDGYTF

v_gene: TRBV29-1
abundance: -
d_gene: TRBD2
j_gene: TRBJ2-2
CDR3nt: TGCAGCGTTTATGGGGAGCGGGGCACCGGGGAGCTGTTTTTT
CDR3aa: CSVYGERGTGELFF

v_gene: TRBV27
abundance: -
d_gene: TRBD1
j_gene: TRBJ2-7
CDR3nt: TGTGCCAGCAGTCCCGACAGGGGGAGCTCCTACGAGCAGTACTTC
CDR3aa: CASSPDRGSSYEQYF

v_gene: TRBV29-1
abundance: -
d_gene: -
j_gene: TRBJ1-1
CDR3nt: TGCAGCGTTGCAAGACAGGATTGGGACACTGAAGCTTTCTTT
CDR3aa: CSVARQDWDTEAFF

v_gene: TRBV29-1
abundance: -
d_gene: -
j_gene: TRBJ2-1
CDR3nt: TGCAGCGTTGAAATCGGAAGCAGAGAACAGTTCTTC
CDR3aa: CSVEIGSREQFF

v_gene: TRBV6-5
abundance: -
d_gene: -
j_gene: TRBJ2-3
CDR3nt: TGTGCCAGCAGTTACGGGGGAGCGCGGGCAGATACGCAGTATTTT
CDR3aa: CASSYGGARADTQYF

v_gene: TRBV4-1
abundance: few
d_gene: TRBD1
j_gene: TRBJ2-7
CDR3nt: TGCGCCAGCAGCCAAATAGGACAGGGTGGACGGTACTTC
CDR3aa: CASSQIGQGGRYF

v_gene: TRBV9
abundance: -
d_gene: -
j_gene: TRBJ2-7
CDR3nt: TGTGCCAGCAGCGTAGCCGACACGAACTACGAGCAGTACTTC
CDR3aa: CASSVADTNYEQYF

v_gene: TRBV7-2
abundance: -
d_gene: TRBD2
j_gene: TRBJ2-1
CDR3nt: TGTGCCAGCAGCCCGGGCGGACTAGCCCGCAGTGAGCAGTTCTTC
CDR3aa: CASSPGGLARSEQFF

v_gene: TRBV30
abundance: few
d_gene: -
j_gene: TRBJ2-7
CDR3nt: TGTGCCTCGATGCGGGGAAGCTCCTACGAGCAGTACTTC
CDR3aa: CASMRGSSYEQYF

v_gene: TRBV9
abundance: few
d_gene: -
j_gene: TRBJ2-5
CDR3nt: TGTGCCAGCAGCGTAGCGACAAGCCAAGAGACCCAGTACTTC
CDR3aa: CASSVATSQETQYF

v_gene: TRBV9
abundance: -
d_gene: -
j_gene: TRBJ2-7
CDR3nt: TGTGCCAGCAGCGCCAGCGGAGGCAACTACGAGCAGTACTTC
CDR3aa: CASSASGGNYEQYF

v_gene: TRBV19
abundance: few
d_gene: -
j_gene: TRBJ1-1
CDR3nt: TGTGCCAGTAGTCCCAGAGTTGCGAACACTGAAGCTTTCTTT
CDR3aa: CASSPRVANTEAFF

v_gene: TRBV4-1
abundance: -
d_gene: TRBD1
j_gene: TRBJ2-5
CDR3nt: TGCGCCAGCAGCCAAGAAACAGGGGCCCGGGGAGAGACCCAGTACTTC
CDR3aa: CASSQETGARGETQYF

v_gene: TRBV9
abundance: -
d_gene: -
j_gene: TRBJ2-7
CDR3nt: TGTGCCAGCAGCGTGTCCCCCGGTTACGAGCAGTACTTC
CDR3aa: CASSVSPGYEQYF

v_gene: TRBV5-1
abundance: -
d_gene: -
j_gene: TRBJ2-2
CDR3nt: TGCGCCAGCACGGACTCTGACACCGGGGAGCTGTTTTTT
CDR3aa: CASTDSDTGELFF

v_gene: TRBV10-3
abundance: few
d_gene: -
j_gene: TRBJ2-3
CDR3nt: TGTGCCATCGGGAGTAGTACGGGCACAGATACGCAGTATTTT
CDR3aa: CAIGSSTGTDTQYF

v_gene: TRBV2
abundance: -
d_gene: TRBD2
j_gene: TRBJ2-2
CDR3nt: TGTGCCAGCAGCAAAGGCGCTAGCGGGAGGGCCGGGGAGCTGTTTTTT
CDR3aa: CASSKGASGRAGELFF

v_gene: TRBV30
abundance: -
d_gene: TRBD2
j_gene: TRBJ2-3
CDR3nt: TGTGCCTGGAGTGTACCGCCGGGACTAGCGGGAGGTGGCTCAGATACGCAGTATTTT
CDR3aa: CAWSVPPGLAGGGSDTQYF

v_gene: TRBV2
abundance: -
d_gene: -
j_gene: TRBJ1-5
CDR3nt: TGTGCCAGCAGTGATATAAGCAATCAGCCCCAGCATTTT
CDR3aa: CASSDISNQPQHF

v_gene: TRBV29-1
abundance: -
d_gene: -
j_gene: TRBJ2-7
CDR3nt: TGCAGCGTTGCCGGGCGAGCTGGTCCCTACGAGCAGTACTTC
CDR3aa: CSVAGRAGPYEQYF

v_gene: TRBV11-2
abundance: -
d_gene: -
j_gene: TRBJ2-3
CDR3nt: TGTGCCAGCAGCTTAGGGGGTGCAGATACGCAGTATTTT
CDR3aa: CASSLGGADTQYF

v_gene: TRBV29-1
abundance: few
d_gene: TRBD1
j_gene: TRBJ2-7
CDR3nt: TGCAGCGTTGAGGGGCAGGGGGCACTCTACGAGCAGTACTTC
CDR3aa: CSVEGQGALYEQYF

v_gene: TRBV30
abundance: -
d_gene: -
j_gene: TRBJ2-3
CDR3nt: TGTGCCTGGTTCGAGCCGGGACTCGGCCGCGTAACGCAGTATTTT
CDR3aa: CAWFEPGLGRVTQYF

v_gene: TRBV7-8
abundance: few
d_gene: -
j_gene: TRBJ2-1
CDR3nt: TGTGCCAGCAGCCAGTGGGCGCCGGGTTCTGAGCAGTTCTTC
CDR3aa: CASSQWAPGSEQFF

v_gene: TRBV9
abundance: -
d_gene: TRBD1
j_gene: TRBJ2-5
CDR3nt: TGTGCCAGCAGCCCTCGACAGGGCGTGGGAGAGACCCAGTACTTC
CDR3aa: CASSPRQGVGETQYF

v_gene: TRBV28
abundance: few
d_gene: -
j_gene: TRBJ2-5
CDR3nt: TGTGCCAGCAGTGCCCGACTGGCCCAGTACTTC
CDR3aa: CASSARLAQYF

v_gene: TRBV5-4
abundance: -
d_gene: TRBD1
j_gene: TRBJ2-5
CDR3nt: TGTGCCAGCAGCACGCCCAGGGACAGACAAGAGACCCAGTACTTC
CDR3aa: CASSTPRDRQETQYF

v_gene: TRBV7-2
abundance: -
d_gene: -
j_gene: TRBJ2-4
CDR3nt: TGTGCCAGCAGCTCTGGACAGACAAACATTCAGTACTTC
CDR3aa: CASSSGQTNIQYF

v_gene: TRBV11-1
abundance: -
d_gene: -
j_gene: TRBJ2-5
CDR3nt: TGTGCCAGCAGCTTGCCAGGGCGGCAAGAGACCCAGTACTTC
CDR3aa: CASSLPGRQETQYF

v_gene: TRBV25-1
abundance: -
d_gene: TRBD1
j_gene: TRBJ2-3
CDR3nt: TGTGCCAGCAGTGATACGGGACAGGGCACAGATACGCAGTATTTT
CDR3aa: CASSDTGQGTDTQYF

v_gene: TRBV6-5
abundance: -
d_gene: -
j_gene: TRBJ1-1
CDR3nt: TGTGCCAGCAGGTCTCCCGGCAGGGGTACTGAAGCTTTCTTT
CDR3aa: CASRSPGRGTEAFF

v_gene: TRBV5-1
abundance: -
d_gene: TRBD1
j_gene: TRBJ2-7
CDR3nt: TGCGCCAGCAGCATTGGACAGGGCGATACATCCTACGAGCAGTACTTC
CDR3aa: CASSIGQGDTSYEQYF